Shown below are 10 T cell receptor beta chains from a single sample sequenced in a study of T cells in localized non-small cell lung cancer. TCRdb's table, derived via immunoSEQ multiplex PCR, lists solely in-frame clones and lacks some. The top ten clones hold 16% of a sample with a few thousand clones, about 25% of them seen once. The source material was lung tumor tissue, sampled before any cancer treatment. These receptors all stem from a male donor older than 55 with stage I lung adenocarcinoma.

This clone counts as large (0.1 to 1%). This chain uses TRBV9 with TRBJ1-4, with D perhaps TRBD1 (5 bases). This CDR3 is built from 15 residues. Trimming cost V 3 bases and J 3 bases, with 12 bases left between them. Germline CDR1 reads SGDLS; CDR2 reads YYNGEE. The CDR3 DNA follows: TGTGCCAGCAGCGCGAGGAGGGGAGCTAATGAAAAACTGTTTTTT. This encodes CASSARRGANEKLFF. Using reference TRBV9 and TRBJ1-4 for the parts outside the CDR3, the full variable domain is DSGVTQTPKHLITATGQRVTLRCSPRSGDLSVYWYQQSLDQGLQFLIQYYNGEERAKGNILERFSAQQFPDLHSELNLSSLELGDSALYFCASSARRGANEKLFFGSGTQLSVL.

In this sample, this clone turned up a few times. The V and J genes are TRBV12-2 and TRBJ2-1; the table's D gene call, TRBD2, was not cross checked with the DNA. TRBV12-2 corresponds to a pseudogene. The CDR3 contains 14 residues. This CDR3 reads CATSGGRSYNEQFF. The DNA for the CDR3 is TGTGCCACCTCGGGGGGTCGATCCTACAATGAGCAGTTCTTC.

This clone has just a few counts. The chain combines TRBV30 with TRBJ2-3; tentative D call: TRBD2 (6 bases). The CDR3 length is 17 residues. Trimming took 3 bases from V and 2 from J, leaving 21 bases between them. Germline lookup yields CDR1 GTSNPN and CDR2 SVGIG (reference sequence). The CDR3 sequence: CAWRGGGASPSTDTQYF. DNA of the CDR3: TGTGCCTGGAGGGGAGGAGGGGCTAGCCCGTCCACAGATACGCAGTATTTT. Together with reference TRBV30 and TRBJ2-3, the CDR3 gives the full variable domain: SQTIHQWPATLVQPVGSPLSLECTVEGTSNPNLYWYRQAAGRGLQLLFYSVGIGQISSEVPQNLSASRPQDRQFILSSKKLLLSDSGFYLCAWRGGGASPSTDTQYFGPGTRLTVL.

This clone was counted between two and nine times. This chain links TRBV9 with TRBJ2-3; perhaps TRBD2 as D (5 bases). With 5 bases removed from V and 1 base from J, the gap between germline ends came to 14 bases. CDR1 and CDR2 from the germline V gene are SGDLS and YYNGEE. CDR3 length equals 15 residues. CDR3 sequence: CASRASSLGTDTQYF. CDR3 in DNA: TGTGCCAGCAGGGCTTCTAGCTTGGGCACAGATACGCAGTATTTT.

This clone came up a few times. The genes are TRBV6-8 and TRBJ2-7; 8 bases fit TRBD1. The CDR3 length is 13 residues. J was trimmed by 0 bases and V by 6 bases; bases with no gene match: 1. CDR1 is MNHGY and CDR2 is SAAAGT in the germline V gene. The CDR3 bases are TGTGCCAGCAGGACAGGGGCCTCCTACGAGCAGTACTTC. Translated, it gives CASRTGASYEQYF.

The chain uses TRBV12-5 and TRBJ2-1; 8 nucleotides match TRBD1. The CDR3 is 14 amino acids. CDR1 is LGHNT and CDR2 is FRNRAP in the germline V gene. V lost 7 bases and J lost 2; bases outside the gene matches: 4. CDR3 residues: CASVPGQAYNEQFF. In nucleotides, the CDR3 is TGTGCTAGTGTACCGGGACAGGCCTACAATGAGCAGTTCTTC. The variable domain in full, completed from reference TRBV12-5 and TRBJ2-1, reads DARVTQTPRHKVTEMGQEVTMRCQPILGHNTVFWYRQTMMQGLELLAYFRNRAPLDDSGMPKDRFSAEMPDATLATLKIQPSEPRDSAVYFCASVPGQAYNEQFFGPGTRLTVL.

DNA of the CDR3: TGTGCCAGCAGTCCCCTGGGGGCGGGGGGCAACACAGATACGCAGTATTTT. It yields the protein CASSPLGAGGNTDTQYF. The chain combines TRBV28 with TRBJ2-3; TRBD2 aligns across 8 bases. CDR1 is MDHEN, CDR2 SYDVKM, per germline. V was pared by 5 bases and J by 2 bases, with 12 bases of the junction left unmatched. The CDR3 is 17 amino acids.

The genes are TRBV18 and TRBJ2-7; no clear D gene. CDR3 length: 12 residues. Germline lookup yields CDR1 KGHSH and CDR2 LQKENI. V was shortened by 1 base and J by 4 bases, with 5 bases between the two germline ends. CDR3 amino acids: CASSPRGYEQYF. CDR3 bases: TGTGCCAGCTCACCACGGGGTTACGAGCAGTACTTC.

The chain links TRBV23-1 to TRBJ1-2; no reliable D call. TRBV23-1 is placed among ORFs of uncertain function. The V and J ends lost 6 bases and 4 bases respectively, with 15 bases between them. The CDR3 has 14 amino acids. The CDR3 region is CASSQALGPYGYTF. CDR3 nucleotide sequence: TGCGCCAGCAGCCAAGCTCTGGGCCCCTATGGCTACACCTTC.

This clone was seen a single time. The chain is built from TRBV18 and TRBJ1-4, with 7 nucleotides matching TRBD1. J was trimmed by 5 bases and V by 2 bases; bases with no gene match: 8. Germline CDR1 reads KGHSH; CDR2 reads LQKENI. The CDR3 has 16 amino acids. This CDR3 reads CASSPRGQALNEKLFF. Here the CDR3 DNA reads TGTGCCAGCTCACCAAGAGGACAGGCCCTAAATGAAAAACTGTTTTTT.